This T cell receptor beta chain was identified during a study of T cells in Graves' hyperthyroidism and ophthalmopathy. The TCR beta CDR3 regions underwent amplification using RNA transcripts as the source. First-round RT-PCR targeting the TCR CDR3 was performed with the HTBI primer set. TCRdb fed the multiplex PCR reads into MiXCR, producing one record per CDR3 protein. The data hold around 620,000 distinct CDR3 sequences, with 40% to 55% observed a single time. It was uncontrolled infection, other autoimmune disease, pregnancy or lactation that excluded patients. This clonotype was detected only once. Its antigen is undetermined. Study-wide points: In blood, most of the thyroid clonotypes expanded above 0.001 were also present.

This CDR3 region has 14 residues. The ends were cut back, 4 bases at V and 2 bases at J, with 11 bases in the middle. In germline, CDR1 is SEHNR, CDR2 FQNEAQ (reference sequence). This chain joins TRBV7-9 and TRBJ2-5; D is unresolved. The sequence derives from an adult woman with Graves' disease, either hyperthyroidism or ophthalmopathy (not recorded which). Material: peripheral blood or thyroid tissue (not recorded which). CDR3 bases: TGTGCCAGCAGCTGGTCACGAGATCAAGAGACCCAGTACTTC. This encodes CASSWSRDQETQYF.